This TCR beta chain was recorded in a study of cytomegalovirus exposure and HLA in healthy donors. The study's findings and limits: Reports described diagnosis of cytomegalovirus status by the classifier as highly specific and sensitive. Accurate prediction of HLA-A and HLA-B alleles (for most subjects) was reportedly achieved from TCR beta sequences. In a later analysis, DRB1 alleles had the most associated TCRs; HLA-C alleles the fewest. Presence/absence analyses rested on an assumption that sequencing depth was roughly uniform across donors.

This PCR relied on a set of 60 Vbeta primers and 13 Jbeta primers. Using immunoSEQ multiplex PCR, the repertoire was profiled, and TCRdb retains in-frame clones only, with some absent. The sample has under 250,000 clones, approximately 81% seen once; the top ten hold about 8%. The CDR3 runs 17 residues. With 3 bases clipped from V and 5 bases from J, the junction kept 8 bases outside the gene matches. From germline, CDR1 is SGHRS and CDR2 YFSETQ. On this clone: What it recognizes is unknown.

Sequencing was performed on PBMCs. This sequence was found in a woman in her sixties in good health and CMV-seropositive. V gene TRBV5-1 combines with J gene TRBJ2-1, with 13 bases lining up with TRBD2. This CDR3 reads CASSSAGLAGVDNEQFF. The CDR3 region has the DNA TGCGCCAGCAGCTCAGCAGGACTAGCGGGAGTTGACAATGAGCAGTTCTTC.